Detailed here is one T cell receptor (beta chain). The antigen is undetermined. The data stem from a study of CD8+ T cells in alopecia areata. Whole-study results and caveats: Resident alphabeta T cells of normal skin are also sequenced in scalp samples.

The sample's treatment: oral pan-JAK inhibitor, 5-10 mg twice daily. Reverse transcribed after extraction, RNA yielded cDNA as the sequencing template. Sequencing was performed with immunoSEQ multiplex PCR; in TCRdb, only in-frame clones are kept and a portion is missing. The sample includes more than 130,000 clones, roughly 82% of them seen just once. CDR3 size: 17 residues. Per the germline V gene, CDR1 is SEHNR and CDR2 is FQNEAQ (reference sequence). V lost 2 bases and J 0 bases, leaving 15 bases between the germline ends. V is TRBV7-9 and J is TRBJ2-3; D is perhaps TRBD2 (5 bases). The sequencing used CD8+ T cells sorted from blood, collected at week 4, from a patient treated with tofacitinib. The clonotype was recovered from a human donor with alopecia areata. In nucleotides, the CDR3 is TGTGCCAGCAGCTTAACTCGGACTGGAACTAGCACAGATACGCAGTATTTT. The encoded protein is CASSLTRTGTSTDTQYF.